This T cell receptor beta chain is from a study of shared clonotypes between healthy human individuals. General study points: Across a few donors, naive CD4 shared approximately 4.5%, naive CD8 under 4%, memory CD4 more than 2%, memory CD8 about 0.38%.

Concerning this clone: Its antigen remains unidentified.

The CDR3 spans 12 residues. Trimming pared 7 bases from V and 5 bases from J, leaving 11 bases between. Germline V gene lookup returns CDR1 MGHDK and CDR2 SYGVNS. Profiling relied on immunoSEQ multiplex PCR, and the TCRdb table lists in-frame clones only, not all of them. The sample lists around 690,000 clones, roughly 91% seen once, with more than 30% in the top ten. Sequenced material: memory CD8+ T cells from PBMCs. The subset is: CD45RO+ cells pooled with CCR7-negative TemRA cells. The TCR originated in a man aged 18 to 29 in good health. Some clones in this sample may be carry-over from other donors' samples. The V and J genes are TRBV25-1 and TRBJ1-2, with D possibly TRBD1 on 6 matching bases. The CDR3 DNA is TGTGCCAGCACAGGGGACCATTATGGCTACACCTTC. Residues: CASTGDHYGYTF.